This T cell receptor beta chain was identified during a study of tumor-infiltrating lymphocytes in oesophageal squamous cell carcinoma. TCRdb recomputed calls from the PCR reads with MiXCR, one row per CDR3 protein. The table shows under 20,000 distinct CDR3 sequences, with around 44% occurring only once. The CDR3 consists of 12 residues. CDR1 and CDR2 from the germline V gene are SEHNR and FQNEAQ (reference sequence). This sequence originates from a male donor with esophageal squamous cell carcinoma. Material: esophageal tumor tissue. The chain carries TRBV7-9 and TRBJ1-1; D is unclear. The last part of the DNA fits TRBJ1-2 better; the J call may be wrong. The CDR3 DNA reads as TGTGCCAGCAGCTTATATGGGGAAGGCTACACCTTC. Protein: CASSLYGEGYTF.